This T cell receptor beta chain was found in a study of blood T cell repertoires in COVID-19. The overall study: Acute-phase and convalescent COVID-19 samples originated in the United States, Italy and Spain. T cells, B-cell-depleted T cells, or PBMCs supplied cDNA or gDNA.

Clones were sequenced by immunoSEQ multiplex PCR, and TCRdb holds only the in-frame ones, with some missing. The repertoire holds 300,000 or so clones, with around 83% as singletons. The V gene's germline CDR1 is SGHRS and CDR2 YFSETQ. CDR3 length equals 14 residues. V gave up 4 bases and J gave up 3 bases; unmatched junction bases: 3. The sequence was obtained from a woman aged 45-59 years with acute or convalescent COVID-19. This chain joins TRBV5-1 and TRBJ1-4; 7 bases fit TRBD1. The source material was peripheral blood. The CDR3 sequence: CASSPGQANEKLFF. CDR3 bases: TGCGCCAGCAGCCCCGGACAGGCTAATGAAAAACTGTTTTTT. Full variable domain (rest looked up from reference TRBV5-1 and TRBJ1-4): KAGVTQTPRYLIKTRGQQVTLSCSPISGHRSVSWYQQTPGQGLQFLFEYFSETQRNKGNFPGRFSGRQFSNSRSEMNVSTLELGDSALYLCASSPGQANEKLFFGSGTQLSVL.